This TCR beta chain is drawn from a study of T cells in women clearing cervical HPV infection. Study information: Case blood was drawn when the lesion was first found; control blood after infection became undetectable. Whole-study findings and limits: Effector/memory and HPV-specific T cells were not isolated, and association timing is unknown.

Remarks on this clone: Its antigen remains unidentified. The missing CDR3 end, 3 residues past where the read stops, is filled in from the germline J gene.

Between the trimmed V and J ends, which lost 3 bases and 2 bases, there was a span of 10 bases. The CDR3 has 15 residues. CDR1 and CDR2 from the germline V gene are SGHTA and FQGTGA. TCRdb's copy holds only in-frame clones and misses some; the assay was immunoSEQ multiplex PCR. The sample totals tens of thousands of clones; its top ten clones hold about 5%. V gene TRBV7-3 combines with J gene TRBJ2-2; TRBD2 is a possible D gene (5 bases). The clonotype comes from a woman between 18 and 69 years old with a cervical HPV16 infection that either progressed to CIN3+ or cleared (not recorded which). Sequencing was performed on blood buffy coat. This chain's CDR3 is CASSFSRGNTGELFF. Incomplete CDR3 DNA: TGTGCCAGCAGCTTCAGTCGGGGTAACACCGGGGAG.